One and the same sample provided the 25 T cell receptor beta chains below, sequenced in a study of T cells in localized non-small cell lung cancer. Data came from immunoSEQ multiplex PCR; TCRdb stores just in-frame clones and leaves some out. The data show some 66,000 clones, with 84% seen just once and approximately 13% held by the top ten. This material consisted of peripheral blood, taken before any cancer treatment. The origin of the receptors is a female donor over 55 with stage I lung adenocarcinoma.

V gene TRBV5-6 combines with J gene TRBJ2-5, with 10 bases fitting TRBD1. The germline V gene has CDR1 SGHDT and CDR2 YYEEEE. The CDR3 has 15 residues. Trimming cost V 4 bases and J 5 bases; bases outside gene matches: 8. This CDR3 reads CASSLPGQGTETQYF. CDR3 in DNA: TGTGCCAGCAGCCTCCCGGGACAGGGGACCGAGACCCAGTACTTC.

The chain couples TRBV6-1 to TRBJ1-3; D not resolved. This CDR3 contains 14 residues. V gave up 6 bases and J gave up 3 bases, with 12 bases separating them. Looked up from germline, CDR1 is MNHNS and CDR2 is SASEGT. This CDR3 reads CASRLDAGGNTIYF. The CDR3 DNA reads as TGTGCCAGCAGGTTGGACGCCGGTGGAAACACCATATATTTT.

The CDR3 DNA sequence: TGTGCCAGCACCCCCCCCGCGGGCCCCCTCCACTTT. It is translated as CASTPPAGPLHF. The chain combines TRBV6-1 with TRBJ1-6; D is uncertain. V gave up 7 bases and J gave up 13 bases, with 14 bases separating them. The germline CDR1 and CDR2 sequences are MNHNS and SASEGT. This CDR3 is built from 12 residues.

This clone was picked up one time. The gene calls are TRBV6-1 and TRBJ2-7, with D possibly matching TRBD1 (5 bases). With 7 bases removed from V and 3 bases from J, the gap between germline ends came to 13 bases. The CDR3 length is 13 residues. Germline V gene lookup returns CDR1 MNHNS and CDR2 SASEGT. The CDR3 nucleotides are TGTGCCAGCAATACAGGACCTCGCTACGAGCAGTACTTC. Translating gives CASNTGPRYEQYF.

CDR3 amino acids: CASSLSDGGTDTQYF. The CDR3 nucleotides read TGTGCCAGCTCACTTTCGGATGGGGGCACAGATACGCAGTATTTT. The chain joins TRBV18 to TRBJ2-3; D ambiguous. This CDR3 spans 15 amino acids. Trimming left V 4 bases short and J 1 base short, with 12 bases between. The germline V gene has CDR1 KGHSH and CDR2 LQKENI.

The rearrangement links TRBV28 to TRBJ1-1; unclear D gene. Germline values: CDR1 MDHEN, CDR2 SYDVKM. The length of the CDR3 is 12 residues. Trimming took off 3 bases at V and 8 bases at J, with 10 bases between the two ends. CDR3 protein: CASSLLLSEAFF. The CDR3 DNA sequence: TGTGCCAGCAGTTTGCTTCTCTCCGAAGCTTTCTTT.

This clone was observed a handful of times. CDR3 protein: CASSPGGSPLHF. CDR3 in DNA: TGTGCCAGCTCACCAGGCGGCTCACCCCTCCACTTT. The chain joins TRBV18 to TRBJ1-6; the D is unclear. V lost 2 bases, J lost 10 bases, and 6 bases lay in between. The CDR3 is made up of 12 amino acids. Germline V CDR1 and CDR2: KGHSH, LQKENI.

The chain recombines TRBV6-6 with TRBJ1-5, with D unresolved. The CDR3 consists of 13 residues. Germline V gene data show CDR1 as MNHNY and CDR2 as SVGAGI (reference sequence). V lost 4 bases and J 9 bases, leaving 13 bases between the germline ends. CDR3 sequence: CASSSSGSRPQHF. CDR3 sequence (DNA): TGTGCCAGCAGTTCATCGGGCTCCCGGCCCCAGCATTTT.

The rearrangement uses TRBV19 and TRBJ2-1; the match to TRBD1 covers 7 bases. Germline assignment: CDR1 LNHDA and CDR2 SQIVND (reference sequence). Trimming removed 4 bases from V and 6 bases from J; junction bases left unmatched: 15. The CDR3 runs 17 residues. The CDR3 DNA is TGTGCCAGTAGTAATTTCCAGGGGGATACGCTTATCAATGAGCAGTTCTTC. Protein product: CASSNFQGDTLINEQFF.

This chain links TRBV27 with TRBJ1-2, with 7 bases identical to TRBD1. J lost 4 bases, V lost 5 bases, and 7 bases had no gene match. This CDR3 contains 14 residues. CDR1 and CDR2 (germline): MNHEY, SMNVEV (reference sequence). The CDR3 loop reads CASSITGTAYGYTF. Written as DNA, the CDR3 is TGTGCCAGCAGTATCACCGGGACAGCCTATGGCTACACCTTC.

The gene calls are TRBV6-5 and TRBJ2-7; TRBD2 matches 12 bases. Trimming at V came to 10 bases and at J to 4 bases, leaving 11 bases not matched to a gene. The germline V gene encodes CDR1 MNHEY and CDR2 SVGAGI. This CDR3 comprises 15 residues. In nucleotides, the CDR3 is TGTGCCACCAGACTAGCGGGAGTAGGTTCGTACGAGCAGTACTTC. It is translated as CATRLAGVGSYEQYF.

This clone was recorded once. The V and J genes are TRBV7-2 and TRBJ2-7; possible D gene TRBD1, 6 bases. The CDR3 totals 13 residues. The V gene's germline CDR1 is SGHTA and CDR2 FQGNSA. V was cut by 4 bases and J by 6 bases, with 13 bases left in between. CDR3 DNA sequence: TGTGCCAGCAGCTCGACAGGTTCGCGCGAGCAGTACTTC. As protein: CASSSTGSREQYF. The whole variable domain, remainder taken from reference TRBV7-2 and TRBJ2-7, is GAGVSQSPSNKVTEKGKDVELRCDPISGHTALYWYRQSLGQGLEFLIYFQGNSAPDKSGLPSDRFSAERTGGSVSTLTIQRTQQEDSAVYLCASSSTGSREQYFGPGTRLTVT.

The rearrangement uses TRBV9 and TRBJ2-3; D not certain. This CDR3 spans 13 amino acids. Germline loops: CDR1 SGDLS, CDR2 YYNGEE. V lost 4 bases, J lost 5 bases, and 11 bases lay in between. This CDR3 is CASSLPPQDTQYF. DNA of the CDR3: TGTGCCAGCAGCTTACCCCCTCAAGATACGCAGTATTTT.

The V gene is TRBV5-1, the J gene TRBJ1-2, with 8 positions matching TRBD1. Germline lookup yields CDR1 SGHRS and CDR2 YFSETQ. This CDR3 spans 16 amino acids. V shed 0 bases, J shed 2 bases, and the junction held 6 bases outside the gene matches. CDR3 region: CASSLVGQAGNYGYTF. The CDR3 coding sequence is TGCGCCAGCAGCTTGGTGGGACAGGCTGGGAACTATGGCTACACCTTC. Full variable domain (missing parts from reference TRBV5-1 and TRBJ1-2): KAGVTQTPRYLIKTRGQQVTLSCSPISGHRSVSWYQQTPGQGLQFLFEYFSETQRNKGNFPGRFSGRQFSNSRSEMNVSTLELGDSALYLCASSLVGQAGNYGYTFGSGTRLTVV.

This clone was observed once. The chain has TRBV5-4 and TRBJ2-1; tentative D call: TRBD2 (6 bases). Trimming shortened V by 0 bases and J by 2 bases, and 9 bases separated the two germline ends. Germline V lookup: CDR1 SGHNT, CDR2 YYREEE (reference sequence). The CDR3 spans 15 residues. The CDR3 DNA is TGTGCCAGCAGCTTGGCCGGAGGGACCTACAATGAGCAGTTCTTC. The encoded protein is CASSLAGGTYNEQFF.

The chain combines TRBV5-4 with TRBJ2-3; D possibly corresponds to TRBD2 (6 bases). Germline CDR1 reads SGHNT; CDR2 reads YYREEE (reference sequence). V was shortened by 2 bases and J by 0 bases, with 13 bases between the two germline ends. This CDR3 contains 16 residues. The CDR3: CASSFGGSGSTDTQYF. DNA of the CDR3: TGTGCCAGCAGCTTCGGAGGTAGCGGAAGCACAGATACGCAGTATTTT.

J is TRBJ1-1 and V is TRBV2; no clear D gene. Germline V CDR1 and CDR2: SNHLY, FYNNEI. The ends were cut back, 4 bases at V and 4 bases at J, with 10 bases in the middle. There are 13 residues in the CDR3. This CDR3 is CASSVETGTEAFF. The CDR3 DNA reads TGTGCCAGCAGTGTCGAGACGGGCACTGAAGCTTTCTTT.

The V gene is TRBV9, the J gene TRBJ2-5; 7 bases are a match to TRBD1. V lost 3 bases to trimming and J lost 3 bases; unmatched junction nucleotides: 5. CDR1 and CDR2 from the germline V gene are SGDLS and YYNGEE. This CDR3 is built from 14 residues. Here the CDR3 DNA reads TGTGCCAGCAGCGCCTCCGGGACAGAAGAGACCCAGTACTTC. It translates to CASSASGTEETQYF.

The rearrangement links TRBV5-5 to TRBJ2-3; 7 nucleotides align to TRBD1. Germline values: CDR1 SGHKS, CDR2 YYEKEE (reference sequence). The CDR3 contains 14 residues. After removal of 6 bases from V and 7 bases from J, the junction contained 11 bases not matched to a gene. CDR3 sequence: CASIPGQPLNTQYF. Written as DNA, the CDR3 is TGTGCCAGCATCCCGGGACAGCCCCTGAATACGCAGTATTTT.

The chain uses TRBV6-1 and TRBJ1-2, with 10 bases identical to TRBD1. V dropped 6 bases and J dropped 5; count of bases not matched to a gene: 9. This CDR3 contains 15 residues. Per germline, CDR1 MNHNS and CDR2 SASEGT. The DNA of the CDR3 is TGTGCCAGCAGGCCGGGACAGGGGCTACAATATGGCTACACCTTC. This codes for CASRPGQGLQYGYTF.

The chain couples TRBV7-9 to TRBJ1-5; D is possibly TRBD1 (5 bases). V lost 5 bases and J 2 bases, leaving 7 bases between the germline ends. CDR1 SEHNR and CDR2 FQNEAQ come from the germline V gene (reference sequence). The CDR3 is made up of 13 amino acids. The CDR3 protein is CASSPGGNQPQHF. The CDR3 DNA is TGTGCCAGCAGCCCGGGGGGCAATCAGCCCCAGCATTTT.

This rearrangement joins TRBV15 to TRBJ1-5; D not certain. Germline V gene sequence: CDR1 LNHNV, CDR2 YYDKDF (reference sequence). The CDR3 spans 15 residues. V was shortened by 0 bases and J by 7 bases, with 13 bases between the two germline ends. The CDR3, as DNA: TGTGCCACCAGCAGAGAAGGAAGGGTGGAACAGCCCCAGCATTTT. Amino acid sequence: CATSREGRVEQPQHF.

The V gene is TRBV13, the J gene TRBJ1-1, with 10 nucleotides matching TRBD1. CDR3 size: 15 residues. The V segment lost 7 bases and the J segment 3 bases; nucleotides outside the gene matches: 8. The V gene's germline CDR1 is PRHDT and CDR2 FYEKMQ (reference sequence). The CDR3 DNA is TGTGCCAGCATCGAGCCGGGACAGGGGTACACTGAAGCTTTCTTT. It translates to CASIEPGQGYTEAFF.

The rearrangement joins TRBV19 to TRBJ2-6; weak D call: TRBD2 (6 bases). The CDR3 is 17 amino acids. Germline loops: CDR1 LNHDA, CDR2 SQIVND (reference sequence). With 6 bases removed from V and 2 bases from J, the gap between germline ends came to 17 bases. CDR3 sequence: CASSPLWGVTGANVLTF. CDR3 DNA: TGTGCCAGTAGCCCCCTGTGGGGGGTCACTGGGGCCAACGTCCTGACTTTC.

This clone appeared once. The genes are TRBV18 and TRBJ1-3; possibly TRBD1 for D (5 bases). CDR3 length: 16 residues. V was clipped by 2 bases and J by 3 bases, with 14 bases between them. From germline, CDR1 is KGHSH and CDR2 LQKENI. The CDR3: CASSPFTPDNGNTIYF. The CDR3, as DNA: TGTGCCAGCTCACCATTCACCCCGGACAATGGAAACACCATATATTTT.